This T cell receptor beta chain was profiled in a study of CD8 T cells in ankylosing spondylitis. The study, taken as a whole, reports: Significantly higher representation of disease-linked clones was reported for matched ankylosing spondylitis synovial fluid. Blood of patients with ankylosing spondylitis appeared to be characterized by a TCR beta motif of about 8 highly homologous variants. In peripheral blood, disease-linked CD8+ clones occurred at relatively low frequencies. Past research had described some motif variants in reactive arthritis synovial fluid and blood.

CDR3 size: 16 residues. Germline V gene data show CDR1 as MNHEY and CDR2 as SVGAGI. Trimming removed 0 bases from V and 1 base from J, with 12 bases in between. Each CDR3 protein is one row after TCRdb ran MiXCR on the 5' RACE reads. This table has about 160,000 distinct CDR3 sequences, around a tenth appearing once. Details on this clonotype: Its antigen is still unknown.

The sequence came from a female donor with ankylosing spondylitis or in good health (not recorded which). The V call is TRBV6-5, the J call TRBJ2-5; no definite D call. The sequenced material came from blood, either unsorted or a sorted T cell fraction (not recorded which). The CDR3 spells CASSYSYYSAQETQYF. In DNA, the CDR3 is TGTGCCAGCAGTTACTCGTATTATAGTGCCCAAGAGACCCAGTACTTC.